The present T cell receptor (beta chain) was sequenced within a study of shared clonotypes between healthy human individuals. Study background: Researchers assigned three CD4 naive, three CD4 memory, two CD8 naive and one CD8 memory plate to each donor.

Clones were read by immunoSEQ multiplex PCR, and TCRdb kept only the in-frame ones, dropping some. Among fewer than 1.6 million clones listed, just under 99% were seen once. Unmatched junction bases numbered 7, after V lost 5 bases and J lost 3 bases. The length of the CDR3 is 15 residues. In germline, CDR1 is SEHNR, CDR2 FQNEAQ (reference sequence). The sequencing input was naive CD4+ T cells sorted from blood. Subset of the sample: CD45RA+ positively selected. The rearrangement joins TRBV7-9 to TRBJ2-3, with 8 bases identical to TRBD2. The receptor comes from a man between 25 and 39 years old in good health. CDR3 sequence reads: CASSIRTSRTDTQYF. The CDR3 nucleotides are TGTGCCAGCAGCATTCGGACTAGCCGGACAGATACGCAGTATTTT. The variable domain in full, completed from reference TRBV7-9 and TRBJ2-3, reads DTGVSQNPRHKITKRGQNVTFRCDPISEHNRLYWYRQTLGQGPEFLTYFQNEAQLEKSRLLSDRFSAERPKGSFSTLEIQRTEQGDSAMYLCASSIRTSRTDTQYFGPGTRLTVL.